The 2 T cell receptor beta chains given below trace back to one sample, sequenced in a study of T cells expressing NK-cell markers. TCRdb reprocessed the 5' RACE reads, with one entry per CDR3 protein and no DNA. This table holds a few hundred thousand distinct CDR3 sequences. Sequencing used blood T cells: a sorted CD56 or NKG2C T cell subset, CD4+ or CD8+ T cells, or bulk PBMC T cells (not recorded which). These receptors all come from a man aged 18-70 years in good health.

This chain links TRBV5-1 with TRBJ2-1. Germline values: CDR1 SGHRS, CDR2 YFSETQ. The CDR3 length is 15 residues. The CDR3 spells CASSLSQGTYNEQFF.

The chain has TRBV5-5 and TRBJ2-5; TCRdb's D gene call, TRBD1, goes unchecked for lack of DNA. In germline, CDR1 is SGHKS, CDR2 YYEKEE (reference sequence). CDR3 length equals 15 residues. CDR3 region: CASSRTRNPGETQYF.